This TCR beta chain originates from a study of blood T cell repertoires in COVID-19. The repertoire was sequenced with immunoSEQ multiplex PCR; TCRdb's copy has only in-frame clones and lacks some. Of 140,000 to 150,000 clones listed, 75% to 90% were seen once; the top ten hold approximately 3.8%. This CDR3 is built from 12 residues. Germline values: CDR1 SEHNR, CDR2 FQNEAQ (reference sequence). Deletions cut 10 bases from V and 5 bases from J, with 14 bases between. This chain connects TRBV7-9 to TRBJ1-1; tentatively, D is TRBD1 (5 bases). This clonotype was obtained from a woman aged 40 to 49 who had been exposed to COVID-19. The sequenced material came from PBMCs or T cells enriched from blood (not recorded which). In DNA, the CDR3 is TGTGCCACCAACCAGGGCCGGACTGAAGCTTTCTTT. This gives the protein CATNQGRTEAFF.